These T cell receptor beta chains were read from a single sample in a study of monozygotic twins with cystic fibrosis. Produced via immunoSEQ multiplex PCR; TCRdb's table is partial and in-frame only. The sample yields roughly 28,000 clones, just under 85% seen once. Sequenced input: blood. Receptor source: a girl between 2 and 10 years old with cystic fibrosis. CDR3s include the opening cysteine and the closing phenylalanine or tryptophan. D genes are given only for firm matches.

v_gene: TRBV7-9
d_gene: -
j_gene: TRBJ2-7
CDR3aa: CASSLPAATYEQYF

v_gene: TRBV19
d_gene: TRBD2
j_gene: TRBJ2-1
CDR3aa: CATLYTGTYGRNEQFF

v_gene: TRBV28
d_gene: -
j_gene: TRBJ1-2
CDR3aa: CASSNSGVNGYTF

v_gene: TRBV7-9
d_gene: TRBD1
j_gene: TRBJ1-1
CDR3aa: CASSRTGGSERKNTEAFF

v_gene: TRBV5-1
d_gene: -
j_gene: TRBJ2-7
CDR3aa: CASSLGGADYEQYF

v_gene: TRBV15
d_gene: TRBD2
j_gene: TRBJ2-2
CDR3aa: CATSRPGLAGGNTGELFF

v_gene: TRBV5-6
d_gene: TRBD1
j_gene: TRBJ2-1
CDR3aa: CASGPGQGWNEQFF

v_gene: TRBV4-1
d_gene: -
j_gene: TRBJ1-1
CDR3aa: CASSLGLNTEAFF

v_gene: TRBV7-9
d_gene: -
j_gene: TRBJ1-1
CDR3aa: CASSLGGGNTEAFF

v_gene: TRBV28
d_gene: -
j_gene: TRBJ1-2
CDR3aa: CASSLAEYGYTF

v_gene: TRBV2
d_gene: -
j_gene: TRBJ2-7
CDR3aa: CASQEGPYYEQYF

v_gene: TRBV5-1
d_gene: -
j_gene: TRBJ2-7
CDR3aa: CASSFSGSYEQYF

v_gene: TRBV19
d_gene: TRBD1
j_gene: TRBJ1-1
CDR3aa: CASSVDRGRIPRTEAFF

v_gene: TRBV7-6
d_gene: -
j_gene: TRBJ1-5
CDR3aa: CASSLGGRQPQHF

v_gene: TRBV18
d_gene: -
j_gene: TRBJ1-4
CDR3aa: CASSPLGVGEKLFF

v_gene: TRBV4-1
d_gene: -
j_gene: TRBJ2-7
CDR3aa: CASSQAHVLVYEQYF

v_gene: TRBV5-1
d_gene: -
j_gene: TRBJ2-7
CDR3aa: CASSPRGTEYEQYF

v_gene: TRBV27
d_gene: TRBD1
j_gene: TRBJ1-5
CDR3aa: CASSPRTGGGQPQHF

v_gene: TRBV10-2
d_gene: TRBD2
j_gene: TRBJ2-1
CDR3aa: CASSESYWTSGSNEQFF

v_gene: TRBV5-1
d_gene: -
j_gene: TRBJ2-2
CDR3aa: CASSQPQGTGELFF

v_gene: TRBV19
d_gene: TRBD1
j_gene: TRBJ1-4
CDR3aa: CASSPTKPGGIRSTTNEKLFF

v_gene: TRBV30
d_gene: -
j_gene: TRBJ1-1
CDR3aa: CAGNRRGNTEAFF

v_gene: TRBV13
d_gene: -
j_gene: TRBJ1-1
CDR3aa: CASSSSETVATLEAFF

v_gene: TRBV9
d_gene: -
j_gene: TRBJ1-1
CDR3aa: CASSPGTPNTEAFF

v_gene: TRBV2
d_gene: TRBD2
j_gene: TRBJ2-7
CDR3aa: CASSGGTTYEQYF

v_gene: TRBV15
d_gene: -
j_gene: TRBJ2-7
CDR3aa: CATSRFKDRRKTYEQYF

v_gene: TRBV6-5
d_gene: TRBD1
j_gene: TRBJ1-4
CDR3aa: CASSYTGTGAEKLFF

v_gene: TRBV30
d_gene: -
j_gene: TRBJ1-2
CDR3aa: CAWSQVADIYGYTF

v_gene: TRBV29-1
d_gene: TRBD1
j_gene: TRBJ1-1
CDR3aa: CSVTRDRDTEAFF